This is a list of T cell receptor beta chains from one sample in a study of identical twins. One entry per CDR3 protein, called by TCRdb with MiXCR from the 5' RACE reads. The sample lists around 220,000 distinct CDR3 sequences, over 9.5% occurring once. Material for sequencing was memory T cells sorted from blood. The receptors originated from a man over 45 in good health. Both conserved end residues are part of each CDR3. Fields, in order: CDR3 DNA, CDR3 protein, clone size, V gene, D gene, J gene. The D gene is left open where the match is weak. Only some rows state a clone size, as once, few, many or a class for expanded clones.

CDR3nt: TGCAGTGCTAGAGCCCCTGCTCCAGGCTCCTACTATGGCTACACCTTC
CDR3aa: CSARAPAPGSYYGYTF
abundance: .
v_gene: TRBV20-1
d_gene: .
j_gene: TRBJ1-2

CDR3nt: TGTGCCAGCAGTTTGGCAGGGGGCTTTTTAAACATTCAGTACTTC
CDR3aa: CASSLAGGFLNIQYF
abundance: .
v_gene: TRBV12-3/TRBV12-4
d_gene: TRBD1
j_gene: TRBJ2-4

CDR3nt: TGTGCCAGTACCCTGAAGGGGTCAGGGGGAAACATTCAGTACTTC
CDR3aa: CASTLKGSGGNIQYF
abundance: many
v_gene: TRBV19
d_gene: TRBD1
j_gene: TRBJ2-4

CDR3nt: TGTGCCAGCAGTTTAGTCGGGCGAGAAGAGCAGTACTTC
CDR3aa: CASSLVGREEQYF
abundance: .
v_gene: TRBV12-3/TRBV12-4
d_gene: .
j_gene: TRBJ2-7

CDR3nt: TGTGCCAGCAGTTTAGTTACAGGATCCGAGCAGTACTTC
CDR3aa: CASSLVTGSEQYF
abundance: many
v_gene: TRBV12-3/TRBV12-4
d_gene: .
j_gene: TRBJ2-7

CDR3nt: TGTGCCAGCACCCTTGGGAGCGCAACCGGGGAGCTGTTTTTT
CDR3aa: CASTLGSATGELFF
abundance: many
v_gene: TRBV12-3/TRBV12-4
d_gene: .
j_gene: TRBJ2-2

CDR3nt: TGTGCCAGCAGCTTGTTGGGGACAGAGGACGGTGAAAAACTGTTTTTT
CDR3aa: CASSLLGTEDGEKLFF
abundance: .
v_gene: TRBV5-6
d_gene: TRBD1
j_gene: TRBJ1-4

CDR3nt: TGTGCCAGCAGTTTGCCGCCGACAGGGCCCCCGCAAGTCCCCCAGCATTTT
CDR3aa: CASSLPPTGPPQVPQHF
abundance: few
v_gene: TRBV28
d_gene: TRBD1
j_gene: TRBJ1-5

CDR3nt: TGCAGCCCTGACCGCCCCGCGGGAACTTACGAGCAGTACTTC
CDR3aa: CSPDRPAGTYEQYF
abundance: many
v_gene: TRBV20-1
d_gene: .
j_gene: TRBJ2-7

CDR3nt: TGTGCCAGCAGCCCGAAGGGAAGCAACTATGGCCACACCTTC
CDR3aa: CASSPKGSNYGHTF
abundance: .
v_gene: TRBV7-9
d_gene: .
j_gene: TRBJ1-2

CDR3nt: TGCAGTGGACTAGCGGGGACTGATTTTTCTTGGGAGCAGTTCTTC
CDR3aa: CSGLAGTDFSWEQFF
abundance: .
v_gene: TRBV20-1
d_gene: TRBD2
j_gene: TRBJ2-1

CDR3nt: TGTGCCAGCAGCTTAGGAAAGCGGGAGGCAGATACGCAGTATTTT
CDR3aa: CASSLGKREADTQYF
abundance: .
v_gene: TRBV13
d_gene: TRBD2
j_gene: TRBJ2-3

CDR3nt: TGTGCCAGCTCACGTACAGGGTCAGGTGGCACAGATACGCAGTATTTT
CDR3aa: CASSRTGSGGTDTQYF
abundance: many
v_gene: TRBV18
d_gene: .
j_gene: TRBJ2-3

CDR3nt: TGTGCCATCAGTGAGCCCACCGGGGGGTATAGAGAGACCCAGTACTTC
CDR3aa: CAISEPTGGYRETQYF
abundance: .
v_gene: TRBV10-3
d_gene: TRBD2
j_gene: TRBJ2-5

CDR3nt: TGTGCCAGCAGTGACAGGGGGCTCAATCAGCCCCAGCATTTT
CDR3aa: CASSDRGLNQPQHF
abundance: .
v_gene: TRBV6-1
d_gene: TRBD1
j_gene: TRBJ1-5

CDR3nt: TGTGCCAGCAGTTCCCTCCTAAGGGACACCACTGAAGCTTTCTTT
CDR3aa: CASSSLLRDTTEAFF
abundance: .
v_gene: TRBV12-3/TRBV12-4
d_gene: .
j_gene: TRBJ1-1

CDR3nt: TGTGCCAGCAGCCTTACTCGGGGTGGGGCCAACGTCCTGACTTTC
CDR3aa: CASSLTRGGANVLTF
abundance: few
v_gene: TRBV28
d_gene: .
j_gene: TRBJ2-6

CDR3nt: TGCGCCAGCAGCCAAGTTGACACCTCCTACGAGCAGTACTTC
CDR3aa: CASSQVDTSYEQYF
abundance: few
v_gene: TRBV4-1
d_gene: .
j_gene: TRBJ2-7

CDR3nt: TGTGCCAGCAGCTTGGCTGCTGTTCAAGAGACCCAGTACTTC
CDR3aa: CASSLAAVQETQYF
abundance: few
v_gene: TRBV5-5
d_gene: .
j_gene: TRBJ2-5

CDR3nt: TGTGCCACGGGACAGGGGGAAACCGGGGAGCTGTTTTTT
CDR3aa: CATGQGETGELFF
abundance: few
v_gene: TRBV6-4
d_gene: TRBD1
j_gene: TRBJ2-2

CDR3nt: TGTGCCAGCAGCCAAGCCGGGCAGGGCTACGAGCAGTACTTC
CDR3aa: CASSQAGQGYEQYF
abundance: .
v_gene: TRBV4-2
d_gene: .
j_gene: TRBJ2-7

CDR3nt: TGTGCCAGCAGATCCGGGACGAGGAACAATGAGCAGTTCTTC
CDR3aa: CASRSGTRNNEQFF
abundance: few
v_gene: TRBV2
d_gene: .
j_gene: TRBJ2-1

CDR3nt: TGCGCCAGCAGCCAAGCTGATAACCGGGGGGGTGAAAAACTGTTTTTT
CDR3aa: CASSQADNRGGEKLFF
abundance: many
v_gene: TRBV4-1
d_gene: .
j_gene: TRBJ1-4

CDR3nt: TGTGCCAGCAGCTTAGCGGGACTTAGCACAGATACGCAGTATTTT
CDR3aa: CASSLAGLSTDTQYF
abundance: many
v_gene: TRBV7-2
d_gene: .
j_gene: TRBJ2-3

CDR3nt: TGTGCCAGCAGTTCAGGGTCCGGGGAGCTGTTTTTT
CDR3aa: CASSSGSGELFF
abundance: many
v_gene: TRBV28
d_gene: .
j_gene: TRBJ2-2

CDR3nt: TGTGCCAGCAGCTTAGCGACTAGAGATACGCAGTATTTT
CDR3aa: CASSLATRDTQYF
abundance: .
v_gene: TRBV11-3
d_gene: .
j_gene: TRBJ2-3

CDR3nt: TGTGCCAGCAGACTGGGACAGGTCCCCGGGGAGCTGTTTTTT
CDR3aa: CASRLGQVPGELFF
abundance: .
v_gene: TRBV6-1
d_gene: TRBD1
j_gene: TRBJ2-2

CDR3nt: TGCAGTGCTAGAGTTTTTAGCGGGGGATCACAAGAGACCCAGTACTTC
CDR3aa: CSARVFSGGSQETQYF
abundance: .
v_gene: TRBV20-1
d_gene: TRBD2
j_gene: TRBJ2-5

CDR3nt: TGCGCCAGCAGCTTGTATGGAGATGGCACTGAAGCTTTCTTT
CDR3aa: CASSLYGDGTEAFF
abundance: .
v_gene: TRBV5-1
d_gene: .
j_gene: TRBJ1-1

CDR3nt: TGCGCCAGCAGCCCTCGGGGACAGTTCTCTGGAAACACCATATATTTT
CDR3aa: CASSPRGQFSGNTIYF
abundance: .
v_gene: TRBV5-1
d_gene: TRBD1
j_gene: TRBJ1-3

CDR3nt: TGTGCCAGCGCGGGGAATTTCAATCAGCCCCAGCATTTT
CDR3aa: CASAGNFNQPQHF
abundance: many
v_gene: TRBV6-6
d_gene: .
j_gene: TRBJ1-5

CDR3nt: TGTGCCAGCAGCCCCAGGGACGGCTCCTACAATGAGCAGTTCTTC
CDR3aa: CASSPRDGSYNEQFF
abundance: few
v_gene: TRBV7-9
d_gene: .
j_gene: TRBJ2-1

CDR3nt: TGTGCCAGCAGCCAAGAAGGGGGGAGCTCCTACAATGAGCAGTTCTTC
CDR3aa: CASSQEGGSSYNEQFF
abundance: few
v_gene: TRBV3-1
d_gene: .
j_gene: TRBJ2-1

CDR3nt: TGTGCCAGCTCACCGAGCCGGGCCGCGACGGCCCTGAACACTGAAGCTTTCTTT
CDR3aa: CASSPSRAATALNTEAFF
abundance: few
v_gene: TRBV18
d_gene: .
j_gene: TRBJ1-1

CDR3nt: TGTGCCAGCAGTCCCTGGGGACAGGGATACGAGCAGTACTTC
CDR3aa: CASSPWGQGYEQYF
abundance: few
v_gene: TRBV6-2/TRBV6-3
d_gene: TRBD1
j_gene: TRBJ2-7

CDR3nt: TGTGCCAGCAGTTACCTGTGGACTTACGAGCAGTACTTC
CDR3aa: CASSYLWTYEQYF
abundance: many
v_gene: TRBV6-2/TRBV6-3
d_gene: .
j_gene: TRBJ2-7

CDR3nt: TGTGCCAGCAGCCCCGGTTACAATGAGCAGTTCTTC
CDR3aa: CASSPGYNEQFF
abundance: many
v_gene: TRBV12-3/TRBV12-4
d_gene: .
j_gene: TRBJ2-1

CDR3nt: TGTGCCATCAGGGCCCGTAACGAGCAGTACTTC
CDR3aa: CAIRARNEQYF
abundance: .
v_gene: TRBV10-3
d_gene: .
j_gene: TRBJ2-7

CDR3nt: TGTGCCAGCAGACGCGACCGAGGCGAGCGGGGGGGCAGGGAGTATGAGCAGTTCTTC
CDR3aa: CASRRDRGERGGREYEQFF
abundance: many
v_gene: TRBV6-1
d_gene: TRBD2
j_gene: TRBJ2-1

CDR3nt: TGTGCCAGCAGGGGGGGAAGTTATGGCTACACCTTC
CDR3aa: CASRGGSYGYTF
abundance: few
v_gene: TRBV27
d_gene: .
j_gene: TRBJ1-2

CDR3nt: TGCGCCAGCAGCTTGTCCCCGGGGCCGAACACCGGGGAGCTGTTTTTT
CDR3aa: CASSLSPGPNTGELFF
abundance: .
v_gene: TRBV5-1
d_gene: .
j_gene: TRBJ2-2

CDR3nt: TGCAGTGCTACTTTGGGGAGCGGCACTGAAGCTTTCTTT
CDR3aa: CSATLGSGTEAFF
abundance: .
v_gene: TRBV20-1
d_gene: .
j_gene: TRBJ1-1

CDR3nt: TGCAGTGGAGAGGGGACAGGGGGCGGCGATACGCAGTATTTT
CDR3aa: CSGEGTGGGDTQYF
abundance: .
v_gene: TRBV20-1
d_gene: TRBD1
j_gene: TRBJ2-3

CDR3nt: TGTGCCAGCAGCTTACCGGGACTAGCGGGGGGGAGGTCTAAGGCTGAGCAGTTCTTC
CDR3aa: CASSLPGLAGGRSKAEQFF
abundance: few
v_gene: TRBV11-1
d_gene: TRBD2
j_gene: TRBJ2-1

CDR3nt: TGCAGCGTCACCAGACTAGCCCTTAACGATGAGCAGTTCTTC
CDR3aa: CSVTRLALNDEQFF
abundance: many
v_gene: TRBV29-1
d_gene: TRBD2
j_gene: TRBJ2-1

CDR3nt: TGTGCCAGCAGCTACTACGAGCGGGAGGGAAACAATGAGCAGTTCTTC
CDR3aa: CASSYYEREGNNEQFF
abundance: many
v_gene: TRBV7-9
d_gene: TRBD2
j_gene: TRBJ2-1

CDR3nt: TGCAGTGCCAAACGGACAGGGGTAGCCGGTTATACGCAGTATTTT
CDR3aa: CSAKRTGVAGYTQYF
abundance: many
v_gene: TRBV20-1
d_gene: TRBD1
j_gene: TRBJ2-3

CDR3nt: TGCGCCAGCAGCTTGTCCGGACAGGGGCCCTCCTACGAGCAGTACTTC
CDR3aa: CASSLSGQGPSYEQYF
abundance: many
v_gene: TRBV5-1
d_gene: TRBD1
j_gene: TRBJ2-7

CDR3nt: TGCAGTGCTTATTCCCGGGACAGGGGAGGTTACGGGGCGGGCGAGCAGTACTTC
CDR3aa: CSAYSRDRGGYGAGEQYF
abundance: .
v_gene: TRBV20-1
d_gene: TRBD1
j_gene: TRBJ2-7

CDR3nt: TGTGCCAGCAGTTTATCCGGCTTCGACTCTGGGGCCAACGTCCTGACTTTC
CDR3aa: CASSLSGFDSGANVLTF
abundance: few
v_gene: TRBV28
d_gene: .
j_gene: TRBJ2-6

CDR3nt: TGTGCCAGCAGCCCCAGTCGAGAGACCCAGTACTTC
CDR3aa: CASSPSRETQYF
abundance: .
v_gene: TRBV7-2
d_gene: .
j_gene: TRBJ2-5

CDR3nt: TGTGCCAGCAGCGTACTTACAGGGGCTGGAAACACCATATATTTT
CDR3aa: CASSVLTGAGNTIYF
abundance: many
v_gene: TRBV9
d_gene: TRBD1
j_gene: TRBJ1-3

CDR3nt: TGTGCCAGCAGCAACCCGGGACAGGTGTTTTCTGGGGCCAACGTCCTGACTTTC
CDR3aa: CASSNPGQVFSGANVLTF
abundance: .
v_gene: TRBV7-9
d_gene: TRBD1
j_gene: TRBJ2-6

CDR3nt: TGTGCCAGCAGTTATAATTTCCCGACAGAACAGTACTTC
CDR3aa: CASSYNFPTEQYF
abundance: few
v_gene: TRBV12-3/TRBV12-4
d_gene: .
j_gene: TRBJ2-7

CDR3nt: TGTGCCAGCAGCCAAAGGACTAGCGGGAGAGCAGATACGCAGTATTTT
CDR3aa: CASSQRTSGRADTQYF
abundance: .
v_gene: TRBV3-1
d_gene: TRBD2
j_gene: TRBJ2-3